These 29 T cell receptor beta chains share one sample of origin, sequenced in a study of Ad26.COV2.S vaccination and SARS-CoV-2 variants. Data came from immunoSEQ multiplex PCR; TCRdb stores just in-frame clones and leaves some out. The sample lists approximately 410,000 clones, about nine tenths occurring once. The treatment was: 15 to 20 received Ad26.COV2.S at low or high dose, single or two shots; about 5 received placebo; per-sample allocation not given. The samples were gathered on day 63 after the first injection of vaccine or placebo. Sequenced material: peripheral blood, taken in a trial of Ad26.COV2.S vaccine versus placebo. These receptors were taken from a person aged 18 to 65 who received the Ad26.COV2.S COVID-19 vaccine or a placebo.

The chain couples TRBV3-1 (or the pseudogene TRBV3-2) to TRBJ1-1; a weak D match, TRBD1 (5 bases). V lost 4 bases and J lost 10, with 16 bases in between. Germline V gives CDR1 LGHDT, CDR2 YNNKEL (reference sequence). The CDR3 is 13 residues long. DNA of the CDR3: TGTGCCAGCAGCCTACGGGACGGCCCGAGAGCTTTCTTT. Protein product: CASSLRDGPRAFF.

V gene TRBV19 combines with J gene TRBJ1-3; maybe TRBD1 (5 bases). Germline values: CDR1 LNHDA, CDR2 SQIVND (reference sequence). This CDR3 region has 15 residues. Between the trimmed V and J ends, which lost 6 bases and 0 bases, there was a span of 12 bases. CDR3 in DNA: TGTGCCAGTAGGAACAAGGGGAACTCTGGAAACACCATATATTTT. This codes for CASRNKGNSGNTIYF.

This chain uses TRBV12-5 with TRBJ2-7; no reliable D call. The germline V and J ends were trimmed by 3 bases and 6 bases, with 6 bases remaining between them. The CDR3 spans 11 residues. Germline values: CDR1 LGHNT, CDR2 FRNRAP. The CDR3 nucleotides read TGTGCTAGTGGTTTTGTAGTCGAGCAGTACTTC. Residues: CASGFVVEQYF. Full variable domain (missing parts from reference TRBV12-5 and TRBJ2-7): DARVTQTPRHKVTEMGQEVTMRCQPILGHNTVFWYRQTMMQGLELLAYFRNRAPLDDSGMPKDRFSAEMPDATLATLKIQPSEPRDSAVYFCASGFVVEQYFGPGTRLTVT.

The chain couples TRBV14 to TRBJ1-6; 7 nucleotides align to TRBD1. The junction had 3 bases not matched to a gene; V was cut back by 6 bases and J by 7 bases. The CDR3 has 13 amino acids. In germline, CDR1 is SGHDN, CDR2 FVKESK. This CDR3 is CASSGTANSPLHF. CDR3 bases: TGTGCCAGCAGTGGGACAGCCAATTCACCCCTCCACTTT.

As DNA, the CDR3 is TGTGCCAGCAGCTTTAGGGCTACAGGGGGTGACACCGGGGAGCTGTTTTTT. It encodes CASSFRATGGDTGELFF. The rearrangement joins TRBV7-9 to TRBJ2-2, with 8 bases matching TRBD1. Germline V lookup: CDR1 SEHNR, CDR2 FQNEAQ (reference sequence). The CDR3 has 17 residues. Germline trimming cut 3 bases from V and 3 bases from J; bases unmatched to any gene: 9.

V is TRBV5-6 and J is TRBJ1-1; 9 bases align to TRBD1. The CDR3 is 16 residues long. With 1 base clipped from V and 2 bases from J, the junction kept 6 bases outside the gene matches. CDR1 is SGHDT, CDR2 YYEEEE, per germline. DNA of the CDR3: TGTGCCAGCAGCTTGCAAGGGACAGGGATTAACACTGAAGCTTTCTTT. It encodes CASSLQGTGINTEAFF.

This chain uses TRBV6-2 or TRBV6-3 with TRBJ2-3, with a possible D match to TRBD1 (6 bases). CDR1 and CDR2 from the germline V gene are MNHEY and SVGEGT. The CDR3 is 13 amino acids. Trimming cost V 6 bases and J 6 bases, with 13 bases left between them. The CDR3 DNA follows: TGTGCCAGCAGCGAGGGGGACACGGATACGCAGTATTTT. Translating gives CASSEGDTDTQYF.

This clone occurred once. V and J are TRBV6-5 and TRBJ1-1; tentative D call: TRBD1 (5 bases). Trimming left V 2 bases short and J 1 base short, with 8 bases between. The CDR3 sequence is 14 residues long. The germline gives CDR1 MNHEY, CDR2 SVGAGI. CDR3 protein: CASSYQTGNTEAFF. CDR3 coding DNA: TGTGCCAGCAGTTACCAAACAGGGAACACTGAAGCTTTCTTT.

The chain combines TRBV11-2 with TRBJ2-5, with 9 bases lining up with TRBD1. From germline, CDR1 is SGHAT and CDR2 FQNNGV. The junction had 4 bases not matched to a gene; V was cut back by 6 bases and J by 5 bases. The CDR3 has 13 amino acids. As DNA, the CDR3 is TGTGCCAGCAGACAGGGGGCTGGGGAGACCCAGTACTTC. This sequence encodes CASRQGAGETQYF.

V gene TRBV5-1 combines with J gene TRBJ1-1, with D perhaps matching TRBD1 (5 bases). Trimming removed 4 bases at V and 3 bases at J, with 16 bases between. In germline, CDR1 is SGHRS, CDR2 YFSETQ. This CDR3 has 15 amino acids. CDR3: CASSIGHGVDTEAFF. The CDR3 DNA reads TGCGCCAGCAGCATTGGACACGGGGTAGACACTGAAGCTTTCTTT.

The chain couples TRBV5-4 to TRBJ2-2, with D perhaps TRBD1 (5 bases). Germline V gene data show CDR1 as SGHNT and CDR2 as YYREEE (reference sequence). This CDR3 spans 16 amino acids. Deletions cut 0 bases from V and 7 bases from J, with 16 bases between. CDR3: CASSLVPGQGGGELFF. CDR3 coding DNA: TGTGCCAGCAGCTTGGTTCCAGGGCAAGGTGGCGGGGAGCTGTTTTTT.

V gene TRBV30 combines with J gene TRBJ2-2, with TRBD2 matching over 8 bases. This CDR3 spans 13 amino acids. V shed 5 bases, J shed 3 bases, and the junction held 2 bases outside the gene matches. Germline-derived CDR1 and CDR2 are GTSNPN and SVGIG (reference sequence). The CDR3 loop is CAWDGGDTGELFF. CDR3 in DNA: TGTGCCTGGGACGGGGGGGACACCGGGGAGCTGTTTTTT.

The chain couples TRBV28 to TRBJ2-5, with D tentatively TRBD2 (7 bases). Trimming cost V 2 bases and J 5 bases, with 15 bases left between them. CDR1 MDHEN and CDR2 SYDVKM come from the germline V gene. This CDR3 region has 15 residues. The CDR3 DNA reads as TGTGCCAGCAGTTTACCCCGGGGGGCTGCTGAGACCCAGTACTTC. This codes for CASSLPRGAAETQYF.

The chain employs TRBV27 and TRBJ2-2; TRBD1 agrees at 7 bases. The V segment lost 10 bases and the J segment 2 bases; nucleotides outside the gene matches: 4. The CDR3 loop spans 13 amino acids. CDR1 and CDR2 from the germline V gene are MNHEY and SMNVEV (reference sequence). This CDR3 reads CANRDSNTGELFF. The CDR3 coding sequence is TGTGCCAATAGGGACAGCAACACCGGGGAGCTGTTTTTT.

The rearrangement joins TRBV5-5 to TRBJ2-7; D unclear. Per the germline V gene, CDR1 is SGHKS and CDR2 is YYEKEE (reference sequence). The CDR3 runs to 14 residues. V dropped 0 bases and J dropped 7 bases, with 14 bases sitting between them. The CDR3 nucleotides read TGTGCCAGCAGCTTGGGCGCCCGGATTGATGAGCAGTACTTC. Translated, it gives CASSLGARIDEQYF.

J is TRBJ2-3 and V is TRBV5-1; D ambiguous. The V end was cut by 6 bases, the J end by 4 bases, with 9 bases between. There are 12 residues in the CDR3. Germline V gives CDR1 SGHRS, CDR2 YFSETQ. CDR3: CASKDSSDTQYF. In DNA form, the CDR3 reads TGCGCCAGCAAGGATAGTTCAGATACGCAGTATTTT.

The rearrangement uses TRBV6-5 and TRBJ1-1; D is perhaps TRBD1 (5 bases). CDR1 is MNHEY and CDR2 is SVGAGI in the germline V gene. The germline V and J ends were trimmed by 6 bases and 2 bases, with 16 bases remaining between them. The length of the CDR3 is 15 residues. CDR3 residues: CASRYRDSPNTEAFF. The CDR3 DNA is TGTGCCAGCAGGTATAGAGACAGTCCCAACACTGAAGCTTTCTTT.

DNA of the CDR3: TGTGCCAGCAGCCCAGAACCCCGGCTCGAGCAGTACTTC. This encodes CASSPEPRLEQYF. The chain combines TRBV7-2 with TRBJ2-7; D gene uncertain. Looked up from germline, CDR1 is SGHTA and CDR2 is FQGNSA. Trimming removed 5 bases from V and 6 bases from J, with 14 bases in between. This CDR3 region has 13 residues.

This sequence joins TRBV27 and TRBJ2-4; D gene ambiguous. The CDR3 covers 13 residues. Germline V gene sequence: CDR1 MNHEY, CDR2 SMNVEV (reference sequence). V was pared by 2 bases and J by 8 bases, with 10 bases between. The CDR3 here is CASSLMPPDIQYF. The DNA for the CDR3 is TGTGCCAGCAGTTTAATGCCCCCAGACATTCAGTACTTC.

Note on this clone: This sample includes further DNA sequences coding for the same CDR3. The chain couples TRBV2 to TRBJ2-1; 11 positions match TRBD2. J was trimmed by 4 bases and V by 3 bases; bases with no gene match: 2. The CDR3 runs 15 residues. The V gene's germline CDR1 is SNHLY and CDR2 FYNNEI. The CDR3 sequence is CASSERTSGYNEQFF. The CDR3 nucleotides are TGTGCCAGCAGTGAGAGGACTAGCGGGTACAATGAGCAGTTCTTC.

On this clone itself: Distinct nucleotide sequences in the sample also encode this CDR3. The chain links TRBV5-1 to TRBJ2-2; a possible D gene is TRBD1 (5 bases). The V end was cut by 2 bases, the J end by 1 base, with 6 bases between. Germline loops: CDR1 SGHRS, CDR2 YFSETQ. This CDR3 region has 14 residues. Here the CDR3 DNA reads TGCGCCAGCAGCTTAGGACAGAACACCGGGGAGCTGTTTTTT. This codes for CASSLGQNTGELFF. The complete variable domain, with remaining parts taken from reference TRBV5-1 and TRBJ2-2, reads KAGVTQTPRYLIKTRGQQVTLSCSPISGHRSVSWYQQTPGQGLQFLFEYFSETQRNKGNFPGRFSGRQFSNSRSEMNVSTLELGDSALYLCASSLGQNTGELFFGEGSRLTVL.

V and J are TRBV27 and TRBJ2-7, with 9 bases lining up with TRBD1. This CDR3 is built from 14 residues. Germline CDR1 MNHEY, CDR2 SMNVEV (reference sequence). The ends lost 5 bases at V and 3 bases at J; junction bases unmatched: 5. The CDR3 DNA sequence: TGTGCCAGCAGTCCTGGGACAGGGTTCTACGAGCAGTACTTC. Amino acids: CASSPGTGFYEQYF.

The chain employs TRBV7-8 and TRBJ1-5; maybe TRBD1 (6 bases). The V gene lost 3 bases and the J gene lost 2 bases, with 11 bases spanning the gap. There are 15 residues in the CDR3. CDR1 and CDR2 from the germline V gene are SGHVS and FQNEAQ. The CDR3 sequence is CASSFHRVGNQPQHF. The CDR3 DNA sequence: TGTGCCAGCAGCTTCCACAGGGTTGGCAATCAGCCCCAGCATTTT.

The chain joins TRBV24-1 to TRBJ2-2, with D perhaps matching TRBD1 (5 bases). This CDR3 region has 15 residues. The V end was cut by 1 base, the J end by 6 bases, with 11 bases between. CDR1 is KGHDR, CDR2 SFDVKD, per germline. CDR3 coding DNA: TGTGCCACCAGTGATTTCGGGCAGGGCTCCGGGGAGCTGTTTTTT. It encodes CATSDFGQGSGELFF.

This clone was seen a few times. The genes are TRBV24-1 and TRBJ2-2; 7 bases align to TRBD2. From germline, CDR1 is KGHDR and CDR2 SFDVKD. This CDR3 is built from 19 residues. V trimming: 1 base; J trimming: 5 bases; junction bases outside the gene matches: 15. The DNA of the CDR3 is TGTGCCACCAGTGATTTCGCCGGGACTACGGCTAGCGTAACCGGGGAGCTGTTTTTT. Its translation: CATSDFAGTTASVTGELFF.

This chain connects TRBV3-1 (or the pseudogene TRBV3-2) to TRBJ1-3; D call uncertain. There are 13 residues in the CDR3. CDR1 is LGHDT, CDR2 YNNKEL, per germline (reference sequence). The V end was cut by 4 bases, the J end by 4 bases, with 8 bases between. CDR3: CASSPCMGNTIYF. The CDR3, as DNA: TGTGCCAGCAGCCCTTGCATGGGAAACACCATATATTTT.

The rearrangement joins TRBV7-9 to TRBJ1-1, with D possibly being TRBD1 (5 bases). In germline, CDR1 is SEHNR, CDR2 FQNEAQ (reference sequence). The CDR3 contains 15 residues. The V end was cut by 3 bases, the J end by 2 bases, with 13 bases between. In DNA form, the CDR3 reads TGTGCCAGCAGCTTCTCACAGGCTTCTAACACTGAAGCTTTCTTT. Amino acids: CASSFSQASNTEAFF.

V is TRBV5-1 and J is TRBJ2-2, with 7 bases identical to TRBD1. After removal of 4 bases from V and 1 base from J, the junction contained 7 bases not matched to a gene. Per germline, CDR1 SGHRS and CDR2 YFSETQ. The CDR3 runs 16 residues. This CDR3 reads CASSQTGARNTGELFF. Here the CDR3 DNA reads TGCGCCAGCAGCCAAACAGGGGCCAGGAACACCGGGGAGCTGTTTTTT.

The J gene is TRBJ2-1, the V gene TRBV19; 7 bases fit TRBD2. The V segment lost 3 bases and the J segment 0 bases; nucleotides outside the gene matches: 8. The CDR3 spans 17 residues. CDR1 is LNHDA and CDR2 is SQIVND in the germline V gene (reference sequence). For the CDR3, the DNA is TGTGCCAGTAGTATGGGGTCTAGCGGACTCTCCTACAATGAGCAGTTCTTC. Translating gives CASSMGSSGLSYNEQFF.